One sample yielded the 2 T cell receptor beta chains listed below, sequenced in a study of human thymus T cells. In corrective heart surgery, resections were taken, and these provided the thymus tissue. Method: immunoSEQ multiplex PCR; TCRdb's copy keeps in-frame clones and lacks some. The sample has 100,000 to 150,000 clones, around 94% seen once. The sequencing input was thymus tissue. The source of these receptors is a boy less than two years old with a congenital heart defect but otherwise immunologically healthy.

The CDR3 nucleotides read TGCGCCAGCAGCCAAGAAACTAGCAATCAGCCCCAGCATTTT. This encodes CASSQETSNQPQHF. The rearrangement joins TRBV4-1 to TRBJ1-5; D remains ambiguous. V was trimmed by 0 bases and J by 0 bases, leaving 3 bases between them. The length of the CDR3 is 14 residues. Germline assignment: CDR1 MGHRA and CDR2 YSYEKL.

The chain recombines TRBV5-8 with TRBJ1-2, with unresolved D. The CDR3 loop spans 14 amino acids. Between the trimmed V and J ends, which lost 3 bases and 4 bases, there was a span of 13 bases. Germline CDR1 reads SGHTS; CDR2 reads YDEGEE. CDR3 residues: CASSCPDRTYGYTF. CDR3 in DNA: TGTGCCAGCAGCTGCCCCGACCGGACCTATGGCTACACCTTC.